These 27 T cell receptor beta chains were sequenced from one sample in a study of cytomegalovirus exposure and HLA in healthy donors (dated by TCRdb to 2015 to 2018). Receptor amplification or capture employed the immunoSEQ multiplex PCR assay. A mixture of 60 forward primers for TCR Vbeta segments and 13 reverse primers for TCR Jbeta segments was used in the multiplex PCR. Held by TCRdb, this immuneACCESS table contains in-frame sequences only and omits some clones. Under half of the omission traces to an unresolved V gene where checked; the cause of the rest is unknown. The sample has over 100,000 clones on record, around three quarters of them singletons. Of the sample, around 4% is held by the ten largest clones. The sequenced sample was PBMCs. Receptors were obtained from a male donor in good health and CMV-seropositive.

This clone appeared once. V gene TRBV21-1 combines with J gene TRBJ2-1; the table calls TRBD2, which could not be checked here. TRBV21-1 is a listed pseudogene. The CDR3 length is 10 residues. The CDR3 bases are TGTGCCAGCAAATTAGCGGGAGCGTTCTTC. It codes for CASKLAGAFF.

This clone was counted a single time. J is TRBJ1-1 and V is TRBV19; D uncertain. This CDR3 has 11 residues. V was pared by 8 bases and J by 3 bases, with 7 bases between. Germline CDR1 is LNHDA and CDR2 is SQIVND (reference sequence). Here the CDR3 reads CASFGYTEAFF. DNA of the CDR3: TGTGCCAGTTTCGGTTACACTGAAGCTTTCTTT.

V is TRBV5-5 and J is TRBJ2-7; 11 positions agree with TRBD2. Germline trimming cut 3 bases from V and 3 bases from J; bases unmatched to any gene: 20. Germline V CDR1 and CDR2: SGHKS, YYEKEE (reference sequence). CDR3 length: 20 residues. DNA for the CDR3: TGTGCCAGCAGCTCCGCGCATCGACTAGCGGGACCCCCGCCTCTCTACGAGCAGTACTTC. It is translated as CASSSAHRLAGPPPLYEQYF.

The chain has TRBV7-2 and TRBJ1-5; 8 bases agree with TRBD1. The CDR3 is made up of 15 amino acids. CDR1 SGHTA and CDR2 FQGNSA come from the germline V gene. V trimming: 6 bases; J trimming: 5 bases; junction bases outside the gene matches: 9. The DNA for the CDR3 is TGTGCCAGCAGTAGACAGGGGAATAGGGATCAGCCCCAGCATTTT. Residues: CASSRQGNRDQPQHF.

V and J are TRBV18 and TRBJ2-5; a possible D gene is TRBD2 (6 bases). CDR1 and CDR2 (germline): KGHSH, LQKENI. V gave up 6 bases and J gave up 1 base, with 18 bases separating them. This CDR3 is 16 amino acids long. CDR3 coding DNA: TGTGCCAGCTCCCCAATCTCCCTAGCGACCCAAGAGACCCAGTACTTC. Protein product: CASSPISLATQETQYF.

The CDR3 DNA is TGTGCCAGCAGCTCCTTGGACAGGGGGCTTTCTGGAAACACCATATATTTT. Translated: CASSSLDRGLSGNTIYF. The genes are TRBV11-2 and TRBJ1-3; TRBD1 aligns across 11 bases. Germline trimming cut 4 bases from V and 1 base from J; bases unmatched to any gene: 6. The CDR3 contains 17 residues. The V gene's germline CDR1 is SGHAT and CDR2 FQNNGV.

The CDR3 sequence is CASSRTSGVSYNEQFF. The DNA for the CDR3 is TGTGCCAGCAGTCGGACTAGCGGGGTATCCTACAATGAGCAGTTCTTC. This chain joins TRBV28 and TRBJ2-1; 12 bases align to TRBD2. V lost 5 bases to trimming and J lost 1 base; unmatched junction nucleotides: 3. CDR3 length equals 16 residues. The germline gives CDR1 MDHEN, CDR2 SYDVKM.

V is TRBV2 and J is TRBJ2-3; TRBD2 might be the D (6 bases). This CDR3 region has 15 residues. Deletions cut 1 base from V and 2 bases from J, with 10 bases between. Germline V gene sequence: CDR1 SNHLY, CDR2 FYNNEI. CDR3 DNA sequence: TGTGCCAGCAGTGAAGTTCGCGGGGACACAGATACGCAGTATTTT. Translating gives CASSEVRGDTDTQYF.

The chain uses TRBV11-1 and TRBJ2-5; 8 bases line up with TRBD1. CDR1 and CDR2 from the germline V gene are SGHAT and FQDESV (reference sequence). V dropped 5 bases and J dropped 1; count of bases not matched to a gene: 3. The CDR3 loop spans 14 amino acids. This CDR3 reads CASSPRGRQETQYF. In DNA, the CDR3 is TGTGCCAGCAGCCCCAGGGGGCGCCAAGAGACCCAGTACTTC.

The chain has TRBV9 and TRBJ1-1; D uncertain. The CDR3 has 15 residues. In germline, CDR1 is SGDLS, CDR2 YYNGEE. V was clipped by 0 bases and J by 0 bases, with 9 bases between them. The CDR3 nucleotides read TGTGCCAGCAGCGTAGAGGAGATTCTGAACACTGAAGCTTTCTTT. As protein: CASSVEEILNTEAFF.

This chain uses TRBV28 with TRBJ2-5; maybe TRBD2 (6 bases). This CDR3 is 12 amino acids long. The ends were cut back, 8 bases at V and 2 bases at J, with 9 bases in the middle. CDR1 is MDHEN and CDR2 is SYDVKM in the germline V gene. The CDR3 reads CASAGIQETQYF. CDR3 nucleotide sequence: TGTGCCAGCGCGGGAATACAAGAGACCCAGTACTTC.

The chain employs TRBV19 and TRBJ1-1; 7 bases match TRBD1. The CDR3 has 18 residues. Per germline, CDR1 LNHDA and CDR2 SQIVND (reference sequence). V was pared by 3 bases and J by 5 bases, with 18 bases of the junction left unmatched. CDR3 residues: CASSMVSLGGLRKTEAFF. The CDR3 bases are TGTGCCAGTAGTATGGTTTCCTTAGGGGGCCTTCGGAAGACTGAAGCTTTCTTT.

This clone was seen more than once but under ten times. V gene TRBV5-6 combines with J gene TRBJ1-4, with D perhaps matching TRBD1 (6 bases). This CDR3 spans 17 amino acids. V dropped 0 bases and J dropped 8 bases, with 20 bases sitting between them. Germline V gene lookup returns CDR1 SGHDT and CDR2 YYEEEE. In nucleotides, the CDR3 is TGTGCCAGCAGCTTGGGATCTAGGGACACCTTTAGCGAAAAACTGTTTTTT. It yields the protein CASSLGSRDTFSEKLFF.

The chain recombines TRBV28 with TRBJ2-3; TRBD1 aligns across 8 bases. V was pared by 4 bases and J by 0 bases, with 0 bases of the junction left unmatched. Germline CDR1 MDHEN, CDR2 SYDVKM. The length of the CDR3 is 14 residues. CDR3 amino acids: CASSWTGSTDTQYF. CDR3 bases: TGTGCCAGCAGTTGGACAGGGAGCACAGATACGCAGTATTTT.

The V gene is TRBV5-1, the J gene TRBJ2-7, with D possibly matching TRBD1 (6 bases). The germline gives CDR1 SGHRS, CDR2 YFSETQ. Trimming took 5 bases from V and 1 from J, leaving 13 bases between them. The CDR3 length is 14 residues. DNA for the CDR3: TGCGCCAGCAGAAATACCGGGACATCCTACGAGCAGTACTTC. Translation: CASRNTGTSYEQYF.

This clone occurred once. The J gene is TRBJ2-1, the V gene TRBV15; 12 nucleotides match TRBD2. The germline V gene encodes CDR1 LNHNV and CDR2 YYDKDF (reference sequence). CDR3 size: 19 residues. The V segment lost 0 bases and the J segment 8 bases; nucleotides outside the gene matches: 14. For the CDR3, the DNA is TGTGCCACCAGCAGAGATTTGGCTAGCGGGAGGGCCGGCCTCTATGAGCAGTTCTTC. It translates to CATSRDLASGRAGLYEQFF.

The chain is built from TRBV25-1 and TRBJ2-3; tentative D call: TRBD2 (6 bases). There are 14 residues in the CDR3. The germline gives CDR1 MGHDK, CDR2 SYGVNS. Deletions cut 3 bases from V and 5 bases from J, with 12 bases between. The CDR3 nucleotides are TGTGCCAGCAGTGAGACGGGGGTTCTAGATACGCAGTATTTT. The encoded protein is CASSETGVLDTQYF.

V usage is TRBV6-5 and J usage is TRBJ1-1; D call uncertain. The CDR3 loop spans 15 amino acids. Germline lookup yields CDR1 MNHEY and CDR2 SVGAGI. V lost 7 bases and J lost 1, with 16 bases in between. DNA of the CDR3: TGTGCCAGCACCCTACAACGAGGGTGGAACACTGAAGCTTTCTTT. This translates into CASTLQRGWNTEAFF.

The CDR3 loop is CASITLPGRAEAFF. Written as DNA, the CDR3 is TGTGCCAGCATTACCCTTCCAGGGAGGGCTGAAGCTTTCTTT. The chain joins TRBV28 to TRBJ1-1; D might be TRBD1 (5 bases). The V end lost 7 bases, the J end lost 6 bases, and 18 bases lay between the germline ends. The CDR3 is 14 residues long. Germline CDR1 reads MDHEN; CDR2 reads SYDVKM.

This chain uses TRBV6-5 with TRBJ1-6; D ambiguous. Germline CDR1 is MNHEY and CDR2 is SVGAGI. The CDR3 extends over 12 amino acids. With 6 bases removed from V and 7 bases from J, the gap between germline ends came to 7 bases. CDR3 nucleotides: TGTGCCAGCAGACGGGGAAATTCACCCCTCCACTTT. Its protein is CASRRGNSPLHF.

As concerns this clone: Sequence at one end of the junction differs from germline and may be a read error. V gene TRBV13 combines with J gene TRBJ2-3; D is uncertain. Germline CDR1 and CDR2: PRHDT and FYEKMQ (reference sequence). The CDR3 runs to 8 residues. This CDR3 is CASSLAVF. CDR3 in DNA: TGTGCCAGCAGCTTAGCAGTTTTT.

The CDR3 nucleotides are TGCGCCAGCAGCCAAGATCGTGGGGGGGCGAGTCAAGAGACCCAGTACTTC. It is translated as CASSQDRGGASQETQYF. The chain is built from TRBV4-1 and TRBJ2-5; TRBD2 is a possible D gene (7 bases). V lost 0 bases and J 2 bases, leaving 16 bases between the germline ends. The CDR3 consists of 17 residues. Germline values: CDR1 MGHRA, CDR2 YSYEKL.

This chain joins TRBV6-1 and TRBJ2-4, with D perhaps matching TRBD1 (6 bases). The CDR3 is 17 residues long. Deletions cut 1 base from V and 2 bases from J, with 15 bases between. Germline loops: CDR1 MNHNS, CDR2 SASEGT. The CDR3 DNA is TGTGCCAGCAGTGAAGTGGAAGGGGGACCCCCCAAAAACATTCAGTACTTC. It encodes CASSEVEGGPPKNIQYF.

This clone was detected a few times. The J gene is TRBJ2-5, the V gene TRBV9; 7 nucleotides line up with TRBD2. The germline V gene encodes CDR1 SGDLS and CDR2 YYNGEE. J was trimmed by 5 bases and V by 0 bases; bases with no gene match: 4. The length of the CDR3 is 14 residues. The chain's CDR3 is CASSVASGGETQYF. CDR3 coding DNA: TGTGCCAGCAGCGTAGCTAGCGGAGGGGAGACCCAGTACTTC.

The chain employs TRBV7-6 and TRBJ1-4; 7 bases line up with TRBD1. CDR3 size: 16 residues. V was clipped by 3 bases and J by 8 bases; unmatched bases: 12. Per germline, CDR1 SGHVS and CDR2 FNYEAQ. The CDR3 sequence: CASSFSPLAGGEKLFF. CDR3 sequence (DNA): TGTGCCAGCAGCTTTTCCCCTCTGGCAGGGGGGGAAAAACTGTTTTTT.

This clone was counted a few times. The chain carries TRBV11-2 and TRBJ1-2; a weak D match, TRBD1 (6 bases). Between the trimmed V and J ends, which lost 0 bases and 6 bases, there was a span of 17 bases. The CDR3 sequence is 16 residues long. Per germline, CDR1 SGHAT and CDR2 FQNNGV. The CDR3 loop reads CASSLEAGVPLDGYTF. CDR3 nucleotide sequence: TGTGCCAGCAGCTTAGAGGCAGGGGTACCTCTAGATGGCTACACCTTC.

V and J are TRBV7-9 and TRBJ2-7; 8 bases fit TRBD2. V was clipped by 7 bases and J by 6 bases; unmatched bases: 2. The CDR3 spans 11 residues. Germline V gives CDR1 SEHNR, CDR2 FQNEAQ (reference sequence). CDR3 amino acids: CASTGGAEQYF. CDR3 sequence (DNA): TGTGCCAGCACCGGGGGGGCCGAGCAGTACTTC.